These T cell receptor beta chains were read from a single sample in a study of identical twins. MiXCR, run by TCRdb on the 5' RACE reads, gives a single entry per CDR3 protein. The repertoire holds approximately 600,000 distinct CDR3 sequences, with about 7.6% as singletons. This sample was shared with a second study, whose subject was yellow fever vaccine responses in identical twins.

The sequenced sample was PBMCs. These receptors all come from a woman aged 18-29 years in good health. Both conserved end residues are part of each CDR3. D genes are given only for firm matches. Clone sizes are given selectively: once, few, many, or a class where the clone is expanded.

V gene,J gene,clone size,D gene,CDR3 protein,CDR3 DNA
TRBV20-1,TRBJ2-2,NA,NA,CSATTDRPGELFF,TGCAGTGCGACAACCGACAGACCCGGGGAGCTGTTTTTT
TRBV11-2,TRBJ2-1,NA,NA,CASSPLRGIRNDEQFF,TGTGCCAGCAGCCCTCTCCGGGGGATAAGGAACGATGAGCAGTTCTTC
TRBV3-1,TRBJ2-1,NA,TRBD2,CASSHRSGRALYNEQFF,TGTGCCAGCAGCCACCGTAGCGGGAGGGCCCTGTACAATGAGCAGTTCTTC
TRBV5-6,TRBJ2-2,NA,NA,CASSLGGAVTGELFF,TGTGCCAGCAGCTTGGGCGGGGCGGTCACCGGGGAGCTGTTTTTT
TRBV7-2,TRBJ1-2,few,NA,CASSLAHRDFYGYTF,TGTGCCAGCAGCTTAGCCCACAGGGACTTCTATGGCTACACCTTC
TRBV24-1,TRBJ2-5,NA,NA,CATSDLVGPLYQETQYF,TGTGCCACCAGTGATTTGGTCGGGCCCCTGTACCAAGAGACCCAGTACTTC
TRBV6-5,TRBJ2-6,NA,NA,CASSYESGANVLTF,TGTGCCAGCAGTTACGAATCTGGGGCCAACGTCCTGACTTTC
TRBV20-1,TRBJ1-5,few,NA,CSARMGGGNQPQHF,TGCAGTGCTAGGATGGGAGGCGGGAATCAGCCCCAGCATTTT
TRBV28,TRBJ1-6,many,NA,CASSSQGHSNSPLHF,TGTGCCAGCAGCAGCCAGGGACACTCGAATTCACCCCTCCACTTT
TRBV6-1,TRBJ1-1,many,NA,CASSPLWTLDTEAFF,TGTGCCAGCAGTCCCCTCTGGACCTTGGACACTGAAGCTTTCTTT
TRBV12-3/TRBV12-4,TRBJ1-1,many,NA,CASSTHGGNTEAFF,TGTGCCAGCAGTACACACGGAGGGAACACTGAAGCTTTCTTT
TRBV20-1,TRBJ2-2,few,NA,CNPRGNTGELFF,TGCAACCCGAGGGGCAACACCGGGGAGCTGTTTTTT
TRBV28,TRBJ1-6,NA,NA,CASRDGVVSPLHF,TGTGCCAGCAGAGACGGAGTGGTGTCACCCCTCCACTTT
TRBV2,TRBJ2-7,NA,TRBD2,CASRRLAQSYEQYF,TGTGCCAGCAGGAGACTAGCCCAGTCCTACGAGCAGTACTTC
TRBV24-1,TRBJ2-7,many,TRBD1,CATSDAGTGTYEQYF,TGTGCCACCAGTGACGCCGGGACAGGGACCTACGAGCAGTACTTC